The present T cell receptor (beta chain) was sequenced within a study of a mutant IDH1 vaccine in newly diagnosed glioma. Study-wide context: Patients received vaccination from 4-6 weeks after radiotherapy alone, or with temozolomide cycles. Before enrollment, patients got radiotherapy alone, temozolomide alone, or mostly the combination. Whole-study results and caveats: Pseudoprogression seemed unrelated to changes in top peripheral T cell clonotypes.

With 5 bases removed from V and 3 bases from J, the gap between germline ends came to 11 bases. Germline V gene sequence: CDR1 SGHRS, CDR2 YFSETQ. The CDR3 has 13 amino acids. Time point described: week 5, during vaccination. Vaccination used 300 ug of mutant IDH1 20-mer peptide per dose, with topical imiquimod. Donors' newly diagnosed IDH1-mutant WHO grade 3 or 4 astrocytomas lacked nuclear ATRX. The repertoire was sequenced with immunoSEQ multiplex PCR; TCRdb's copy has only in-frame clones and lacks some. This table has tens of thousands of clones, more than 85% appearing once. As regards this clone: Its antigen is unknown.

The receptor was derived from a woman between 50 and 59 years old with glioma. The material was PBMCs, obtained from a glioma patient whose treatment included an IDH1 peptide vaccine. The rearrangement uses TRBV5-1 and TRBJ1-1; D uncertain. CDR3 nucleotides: TGCGCCAGCAGTGGGGAGATCCACACTGAAGCTTTCTTT. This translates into CASSGEIHTEAFF.